This is a list of T cell receptor beta chains from one sample in a study of shared clonotypes between healthy human individuals. Clones were read by immunoSEQ multiplex PCR, and TCRdb kept only the in-frame ones, dropping some. The sample records some 2.1 million clones, about 94% being singletons. The specimen sequenced was naive CD8+ T cells sorted from blood. These receptors all come from a man younger than 35 in good health. The CDR3 runs from the conserved cysteine through the conserved F or W. Fields, in order: D gene, CDR3 length, V gene, J gene, clone size, CDR3 protein, CDR3 DNA. A D gene is named only where the DNA matches it firmly. Not every row has a clone size; where given, it reads once, few, many or a size class.

-	15	TRBV27	TRBJ2-3	once	CASSLPDFSTDTQYF	TGTGCCAGCAGTTTACCTGACTTTAGCACAGATACGCAGTATTTT
-	12	TRBV4-1	TRBJ2-2	-	CASSQVEGDLFF	TGCGCCAGCAGCCAAGTTGAAGGGGACCTGTTTTTT
TRBD1	15	TRBV19	TRBJ1-5	-	CASSPDREGGQPQHF	TGTGCCAGTAGTCCAGACAGGGAGGGGGGTCAGCCCCAGCATTTT
-	15	TRBV27	TRBJ1-1	-	CASSRWGPVNTEAFF	TGTGCCAGCAGTCGCTGGGGGCCGGTGAACACTGAAGCTTTCTTT
-	14	TRBV19	TRBJ2-7	-	CASSIGGLSYEQYF	TGTGCCAGTAGTATTGGGGGGCTGTCCTACGAGCAGTACTTC
-	13	TRBV5-6	TRBJ2-7	-	CASSSRDTYEQYF	TGTGCCAGCAGTTCCCGGGACACCTACGAGCAGTACTTC
-	15	TRBV4-2	TRBJ1-3	-	CASSQDSPAGNTIYF	TGTGCCAGCAGCCAAGATTCCCCTGCTGGAAACACCATATATTTT
-	15	TRBV10-1	TRBJ2-7	-	CASSESQGFSYEQYF	TGCGCCAGCAGTGAGTCCCAGGGGTTCTCCTACGAGCAGTACTTC
TRBD1	14	TRBV2	TRBJ2-5	-	CASREQGDQETQYF	TGTGCCAGCAGAGAACAGGGGGACCAAGAGACCCAGTACTTC
-	14	TRBV30	TRBJ1-1	-	CAWRADSQNTEAFF	TGTGCCTGGAGAGCGGACAGCCAGAACACTGAAGCCTTCTTT
-	16	TRBV6-1	TRBJ2-1	-	CASSEIGQSLYNEQFF	TGTGCCAGCAGTGAAATTGGACAGAGCTTATACAATGAGCAGTTCTTC